This T cell receptor (beta chain) was recorded in a study of CD8+ T cells in alopecia areata (dated by TCRdb to between 2018 and 2020). About the investigation overall: High-throughput TCRbeta sequencing was used to examine T cell clonal expansion in alopecia areata in both the C3H/HeJ mouse model and human patients. In humans, TCRbeta sequencing was performed on scalp tissue and on sorted CD4+ and CD8+ peripheral blood T cells from healthy controls and from patients with patchy or totalis/universalis alopecia areata. Scalp clonality was compared across normal scalp (n=4), patchy alopecia areata scalp (n=8), and alopecia totalis/universalis scalp (n=8). TCRbeta CDR3 regions were amplified by immunoSEQ multiplex PCR with 35 Vbeta forward and 13 Jbeta reverse primers. The RNA source kit depended on sample type: the PAXgene miRNA kit for fixed scalp, the miRNeasy kit for PBMCs, and the RNeasy kit for mouse skin. Beyond this particular receptor, the publication reports: Compared with mice, TCR sequences shared between patients were less clear, possibly partly because of HLA diversity across the patient population. Compared with normal scalp, lesional scalp had higher clonality and more expanded CD8+ clones, particularly in alopecia totalis/universalis, a pattern that suggests antigenic drive. Scalp TCR repertoire analysis is complicated because resident alphabeta T cells in normal human skin are also sequenced, whereas mouse skin is dominated by gammadelta T cells.

Peripheral blood and lesional scalp punch biopsies were obtained from patients with alopecia areata. PBMCs were separated by density centrifugation and stained for CD3, CD4 and CD8, after which CD4+ and CD8+ T cells were sorted on a FACSAria. The untreated alopecia areata patients were recruited through a multicenter biomarker study. In a handful of patients from the biomarker study, blood CD8+ T cells were sorted further into NKG2D-low and NKG2D-high fractions. Taken from the germline V gene, the CDR1 and CDR2 loops are MDHEN and SYDVKM. V is clipped by 2 bases and J by 4 bases, and the sequence between their germline boundaries is 9 bases long. The CDR3 runs 14 amino acids, cysteine and phenylalanine included. The sequence is cut down to CDR3 DNA, 42 bases in frame from base 1. In regard to this clone: Its antigen has not been determined. Base qualities are not provided; no much larger clone lies one nucleotide away.

The receptor library was made with the immunoSEQ multiplex PCR assay. To provide template for TCR sequencing, every sample had RNA extracted and reverse transcribed into cDNA. First-strand cDNA was synthesized using SuperScript III with a 2:1 mix of oligo-dT and random hexamers. A synthetic immune receptor repertoire was used to assess amplification bias, and residual bias was removed computationally. The published analysis was carried out like this. Raw reads were preprocessed for error removal, and CDR3 was defined according to IMGT conventions as running from the conserved cysteine to phenylalanine. Clonality was calculated as 1 minus Shannon entropy normalized by log2 of the number of productive unique TCRs. Scalp TCRbeta sequences were cross-referenced with sorted blood CD4 and CD8 repertoires so that the CD4 or CD8 identity of scalp clones could be inferred. Not all clones reach the TCRdb copy of this immuneACCESS table, which keeps in-frame sequences only. Checked studies attribute under half of the gap to unresolved V genes and leave the rest unexplained. Clonal size and the V and J genes are those of that table, whereas D and trimming came from the DNA. The sample table shows about 100,000 clones, and 50% to 70% are seen once. Around 23% of the sample rests with the top ten.

The chain employs TRBV28 and TRBJ1-5; the D segment cannot be called with confidence. The sample consisted of NKG2D-low CD8+ T cells sorted from blood. This specimen's cell subset or site label, per the study, means: sorted CD8+ NKG2D-low blood T cells. The clonotype comes from a human donor with alopecia areata. The nucleotides are TGTGCCAGCAGTTTACGGGTTGGGAATCAGCCCCAGCATTTT. Translation gives CASSLRVGNQPQHF.